These 7 T cell receptor beta chains were all obtained from the same sample, sequenced in a study of blood T cell repertoires in COVID-19. Only in-frame clones appear in the TCRdb table, and some are missing; sequencing was by immunoSEQ multiplex PCR. Among approximately 320,000 clones listed, 89% were seen once. What was sequenced was peripheral blood. These TCRs come from a woman aged 25-40 years with COVID-19, enrolled during active disease.

The chain links TRBV28 to TRBJ2-1; 8 bases fit TRBD2. With V trimmed by 2 bases and J by 7 bases, 7 bases remained unmatched. Germline V lookup: CDR1 MDHEN, CDR2 SYDVKM. There are 15 residues in the CDR3. CDR3 sequence (DNA): TGTGCCAGCAGTTTAGGCGGGGGGCCTAGTAATGAGCAGTTCTTC. Its protein product is CASSLGGGPSNEQFF.

V usage is TRBV5-1 and J usage is TRBJ2-3; 7 bases agree with TRBD2. The length of the CDR3 is 15 residues. Germline trimming cut 4 bases from V and 5 bases from J; bases unmatched to any gene: 10. In germline, CDR1 is SGHRS, CDR2 YFSETQ. This CDR3 reads CASSPLGRGIDTQYF. CDR3 coding DNA: TGCGCCAGCAGCCCCTTGGGGCGGGGGATAGATACGCAGTATTTT.

This chain joins TRBV5-1 and TRBJ2-5; 14 positions match TRBD2. V shed 4 bases and J 5 bases; nucleotides not matched to a gene: 13. The CDR3 contains 18 residues. Germline lookup yields CDR1 SGHRS and CDR2 YFSETQ. The DNA of the CDR3 is TGCGCCAGCAGCCCCTCCCCTAGACTAGCGGGGGGGCATGAGACCCAGTACTTC. Translation: CASSPSPRLAGGHETQYF.

The V call is TRBV19, the J call TRBJ1-6, with D maybe TRBD1 (5 bases). The germline gives CDR1 LNHDA, CDR2 SQIVND (reference sequence). The CDR3 is 16 amino acids. V gave up 4 bases and J gave up 0 bases, with 10 bases separating them. The CDR3 is CASSTGLSSYNSPLHF. Written as DNA, the CDR3 is TGTGCCAGTAGTACAGGGTTGAGCTCCTATAATTCACCCCTCCACTTT.

This rearrangement joins TRBV7-2 to TRBJ2-1; 8 bases map to TRBD2. This CDR3 comprises 15 residues. J lost 4 bases, V lost 2 bases, and 4 bases had no gene match. Germline CDR1 is SGHTA and CDR2 is FQGNSA. Here the CDR3 reads CASSLLAGGYNEQFF. CDR3 DNA sequence: TGTGCCAGCAGCTTACTTGCGGGGGGTTACAATGAGCAGTTCTTC.

The chain has TRBV11-2 and TRBJ2-3; D is unresolved. Germline lookup yields CDR1 SGHAT and CDR2 FQNNGV. The ends were cut back, 0 bases at V and 9 bases at J, with 10 bases in the middle. The CDR3 contains 13 residues. CDR3 nucleotides: TGTGCCAGCAGCTTAGAGACTCCGCAAACGCAGTATTTT. Translation: CASSLETPQTQYF.

The chain recombines TRBV5-6 with TRBJ1-6; possible D gene TRBD1, 5 bases. This CDR3 has 15 amino acids. Germline V CDR1 and CDR2: SGHDT, YYEEEE. Trimming pared 5 bases from V and 7 bases from J, leaving 16 bases between. CDR3 sequence (DNA): TGTGCCAGCAGTTTGATGTCGGCAGGGAATTCACCCCTCCACTTT. This encodes CASSLMSAGNSPLHF.